One and the same sample provided the 27 T cell receptor beta chains below, sequenced in a study of CD8 T cells in ankylosing spondylitis. One entry per CDR3 protein, called by TCRdb with MiXCR from the 5' RACE reads. This sample carries some 100,000 distinct CDR3 sequences, 8% to 10% of them seen once, and the ten largest clones take nearly 10%. The sequencing input was blood, either unsorted or a sorted T cell fraction (not recorded which). These receptors all come from a male donor with ankylosing spondylitis or in good health (not recorded which).

There are many counts of this clonotype. The chain uses TRBV7-9 and TRBJ1-5; the D is unclear. Per germline, CDR1 SEHNR and CDR2 FQNEAQ (reference sequence). V lost 1 base to trimming and J lost 2 bases, with 12 bases between them. The CDR3 is 16 residues long. CDR3 loop: CASSLEGRSGNQPQHF. CDR3 coding DNA: TGTGCCAGCAGCTTAGAGGGTAGGAGTGGCAATCAGCCCCAGCATTTT.

This clonotype was observed a few times. The chain is built from TRBV27 and TRBJ2-3, with D perhaps TRBD1 (6 bases). Trimming took off 6 bases at V and 1 base at J, with 11 bases between the two ends. CDR1 is MNHEY, CDR2 SMNVEV, per germline (reference sequence). The CDR3 loop spans 14 amino acids. Written as DNA, the CDR3 is TGTGCCAGCAGATTCCCAGGGGGCACAGATACGCAGTATTTT. Its translation is CASRFPGGTDTQYF.

This clonotype has at least ten counts. The genes are TRBV7-2 and TRBJ2-5, with D perhaps being TRBD1 or TRBD2 (5 bases each). The CDR3 contains 15 residues. The V end was cut by 5 bases, the J end by 2 bases, with 15 bases between. Germline V lookup: CDR1 SGHTA, CDR2 FQGNSA. CDR3: CASSIGTTNQETQYF. For the CDR3, the DNA is TGTGCCAGCAGCATAGGGACCACCAATCAAGAGACCCAGTACTTC.

This clonotype appeared a few times. The chain couples TRBV12-3 or TRBV12-4 to TRBJ2-3; D is uncertain. This CDR3 is built from 13 residues. Trimming stripped 6 bases from V and 6 bases from J, with 13 bases between. In nucleotides, the CDR3 is TGTGCCAGCAGGGCTACCCGCGAGGATACGCAGTATTTT. It translates to CASRATREDTQYF.

This clonotype has a count of ten or more. The J gene is TRBJ2-2, the V gene TRBV27, with D tentatively TRBD2 (6 bases). Trimming took off 3 bases at V and 7 bases at J, with 9 bases between the two ends. The CDR3 is 13 residues long. The germline V gene has CDR1 MNHEY and CDR2 SMNVEV (reference sequence). DNA of the CDR3: TGTGCCAGCAGTTTGGAGGGGCGCGGGGAGCTGTTTTTT. The encoded protein is CASSLEGRGELFF.

This clonotype has ten or more counts. This chain links TRBV5-1 with TRBJ2-1; no clear D. CDR1 and CDR2 (germline): SGHRS, YFSETQ. V lost 7 bases and J lost 3, with 14 bases in between. This CDR3 is built from 14 residues. CDR3 loop: CASSSDPDYNEQFF. The DNA for the CDR3 is TGCGCCAGCTCTTCCGACCCTGACTACAATGAGCAGTTCTTC.

This clonotype came up many times. The CDR3 protein is CSVLPYNEQFF. Here the CDR3 DNA reads TGCAGCGTTCTTCCGTACAATGAGCAGTTCTTC. V is TRBV29-1 and J is TRBJ2-1; D is uncertain. V lost 5 bases and J lost 4, with 6 bases in between. The germline V gene has CDR1 SQVTM and CDR2 ANQGSEA. The length of the CDR3 is 11 residues.

This clonotype occurred many times. The chain joins TRBV21-1 to TRBJ2-2; TRBD2 is the table's D call and was not checked against the DNA. TRBV21-1 is designated a pseudogene. The CDR3 runs to 16 residues. CDR3 in amino acids: CASSRVGLAGYGELFF. For the CDR3, the DNA is TGTGCCAGCAGTAGGGTCGGACTAGCGGGATACGGGGAGCTGTTTTTT.

The chain joins TRBV7-2 to TRBJ1-4, with D maybe TRBD1 (5 bases). This CDR3 has 14 amino acids. Germline CDR1 is SGHTA and CDR2 is FQGNSA. Trimming pared 7 bases from V and 7 bases from J, leaving 16 bases between. The CDR3 DNA follows: TGTGCCAGCAAAACGGCCGTCGGGGGTGAAAAACTGTTTTTT. It specifies CASKTAVGGEKLFF.

This clonotype has a count of ten or more. The chain has TRBV20-1 and TRBJ2-3; 7 bases agree with TRBD2. The CDR3 is 14 amino acids. V gave up 3 bases and J gave up 6 bases; unmatched junction bases: 9. Per the germline V gene, CDR1 is DFQATT and CDR2 is SNEGSKA (reference sequence). This CDR3 reads CSASRRERGDTQYF. CDR3 DNA sequence: TGCAGTGCTAGTAGGCGGGAGCGGGGCGATACGCAGTATTTT.

This clonotype has ten or more counts. This rearrangement joins TRBV4-2 to TRBJ2-7; D may correspond to TRBD1 or TRBD2 (5 bases each). V was trimmed by 3 bases and J by 3 bases, leaving 12 bases between them. This CDR3 comprises 14 residues. Per the germline V gene, CDR1 is LGHNA and CDR2 is YNFKEQ. The CDR3 DNA reads as TGTGCCAGCAGCCAGGTTCGGGACGTCTACGAGCAGTACTTC. Protein product: CASSQVRDVYEQYF.

A few counts support this clonotype. The gene calls are TRBV16 and TRBJ2-7; D gene uncertain. This CDR3 is built from 15 residues. V lost 0 bases and J lost 2, with 11 bases in between. Germline V gives CDR1 KGHSY, CDR2 FQNENV. The chain's CDR3 is CASSQSAGGTYEQYF. In nucleotides, the CDR3 is TGTGCCAGCAGCCAATCGGCAGGCGGTACCTACGAGCAGTACTTC.

The sample holds many counts of this clonotype. The chain carries TRBV28 and TRBJ2-5; 9 positions match TRBD2. Trimming cost V 3 bases and J 2 bases; bases outside gene matches: 16. The CDR3 contains 19 residues. Looked up from germline, CDR1 is MDHEN and CDR2 is SYDVKM. CDR3 DNA: TGTGCCAGCAGTTTCGTCCGAGAGGCGGGGGGGTTAAGACAAGAGACCCAGTACTTC. Amino acids: CASSFVREAGGLRQETQYF.

At least ten counts were recorded for this clonotype. The CDR3 DNA sequence: TGCAGTGCTAGAGATCAAAGACAGGGGCATTCACCCCTCCACTTT. Translated: CSARDQRQGHSPLHF. The chain recombines TRBV20-1 with TRBJ1-6, with TRBD1 identical over 8 bases. The CDR3 covers 15 residues. V was clipped by 0 bases and J by 8 bases; unmatched bases: 6. CDR1 is DFQATT, CDR2 SNEGSKA, per germline (reference sequence).

This clonotype was recorded many times. The CDR3 loop is CASSLAGGKETQYF. CDR3 bases: TGCGCCAGCAGCTTAGCGGGAGGGAAAGAGACCCAGTACTTC. The gene calls are TRBV5-1 and TRBJ2-5, with 10 positions matching TRBD2. The V and J ends lost 2 bases and 3 bases, in that order; junction bases with no gene match: 1. Germline CDR1 reads SGHRS; CDR2 reads YFSETQ. This CDR3 contains 14 residues.

In its sample, this clonotype was seen many times. This rearrangement joins TRBV10-2 to TRBJ2-1; D uncertain. V lost 3 bases, J lost 3 bases, and 9 bases lay in between. From germline, CDR1 is WSHSY and CDR2 SAAADI. The CDR3 is 14 amino acids. The CDR3 spells CASSEGTNYNEQFF. Written as DNA, the CDR3 is TGCGCCAGCAGTGAAGGTACAAACTACAATGAGCAGTTCTTC.

This clonotype was recorded once. A read error may explain this, as a much larger clone is one base away. The rearrangement uses TRBV15 and TRBJ2-7; D is unresolved. Trimming cost V 5 bases and J 4 bases, with 15 bases left between them. In germline, CDR1 is LNHNV, CDR2 YYDKDF (reference sequence). CDR3 length: 14 amino acids. The chain's CDR3 is CATSPSGESYEQYF. CDR3 in DNA: TGTGCCACCAGCCCCTCAGGAGAATCTTACGAGCAGTACTTC.

This clonotype was picked up many times. V and J are TRBV6-2 or TRBV6-3 and TRBJ1-1; D perhaps matches TRBD1 (6 bases). This CDR3 is 15 amino acids long. Germline-derived CDR1 and CDR2 are MNHEY and SVGEGT. With 5 bases removed from V and 0 bases from J, the gap between germline ends came to 13 bases. CDR3 coding DNA: TGTGCCAGCAGTCGCGGGACAATCATGAACACTGAAGCTTTCTTT. Amino acid sequence: CASSRGTIMNTEAFF.

This clonotype came up a few times. The CDR3 is CASSFTTADQPQHF. The CDR3 nucleotides read TGTGCCAGCAGTTTCACGACAGCCGATCAGCCCCAGCATTTT. V gene TRBV6-2 or TRBV6-3 combines with J gene TRBJ1-5; perhaps TRBD1 as D (5 bases). This CDR3 spans 14 amino acids. The V end was cut by 4 bases, the J end by 5 bases, with 12 bases between. The V gene's germline CDR1 is MNHEY and CDR2 SVGEGT.

This clonotype was observed many times. The gene calls are TRBV5-1 and TRBJ1-6; D unclear. The CDR3 spans 18 residues. Trimming took off 2 bases at V and 0 bases at J, with 15 bases between the two ends. In germline, CDR1 is SGHRS, CDR2 YFSETQ. The chain's CDR3 is CASSFRPTTCSYNSPLHF. CDR3 DNA: TGCGCCAGCAGCTTTAGGCCGACGACCTGCTCCTATAATTCACCCCTCCACTTT.

This clonotype was detected many times. This rearrangement joins TRBV5-1 to TRBJ2-2, with TRBD1 matching 9 bases. The CDR3 has 15 residues. Germline CDR1 is SGHRS and CDR2 is YFSETQ. In DNA form, the CDR3 reads TGCGCTAGTGGAGGTCCCGGGACAGGGACCGGGGAGCTGTTTTTT. Amino acids: CASGGPGTGTGELFF.

This clonotype has just a few counts. The chain is built from TRBV2 and TRBJ2-5; no clear D gene. Germline CDR1 is SNHLY and CDR2 is FYNNEI. Trimming shortened V by 6 bases and J by 3 bases, and 5 bases separated the two germline ends. CDR3 size: 11 residues. The CDR3, as DNA: TGTGCCAGCAGATCTGAAGAGACCCAGTACTTC. As protein: CASRSEETQYF.

This clonotype occurred many times. CDR3 protein: CSFWGIADYQETQYF. The CDR3 bases are TGCAGCTTTTGGGGGATAGCAGATTACCAAGAGACCCAGTACTTC. J is TRBJ2-5 and V is TRBV29-1, with D possibly called TRBD1 or TRBD2 (5 bases each). Germline V gives CDR1 SQVTM, CDR2 ANQGSEA. Between the trimmed V and J ends, which lost 8 bases and 0 bases, there was a span of 19 bases. This CDR3 is built from 15 residues.

This clonotype came up many times. The genes are TRBV27 and TRBJ2-1; D not resolved. CDR3 length: 13 amino acids. The ends were cut back, 8 bases at V and 4 bases at J, with 12 bases in the middle. Germline V gives CDR1 MNHEY, CDR2 SMNVEV (reference sequence). In nucleotides, the CDR3 is TGTGCCAGCGGGAATCCCCTATACAATGAGCAGTTCTTC. This sequence encodes CASGNPLYNEQFF.

This chain connects TRBV7-9 to TRBJ1-1; 9 positions match TRBD1. This CDR3 comprises 16 residues. Germline V gene data show CDR1 as SEHNR and CDR2 as FQNEAQ (reference sequence). V dropped 5 bases and J dropped 7; count of bases not matched to a gene: 14. The CDR3 DNA follows: TGTGCCAGCAGCGGTGGGACAGGGAAGGAGTATGTTGAAGCTTTCTTT. Amino acids: CASSGGTGKEYVEAFF.

This clonotype was recorded at least ten times. V is TRBV9 and J is TRBJ2-5; D is perhaps TRBD2 (6 bases). Trimming removed 4 bases at V and 3 bases at J, with 13 bases between. Germline V gene sequence: CDR1 SGDLS, CDR2 YYNGEE. CDR3 length: 14 residues. The CDR3 DNA reads TGTGCCAGCAGCAAGGGACTGAACAAAGAGACCCAGTACTTC. This sequence encodes CASSKGLNKETQYF. Based on the CDR3 plus reference TRBV9 and TRBJ2-5, the full variable domain is DSGVTQTPKHLITATGQRVTLRCSPRSGDLSVYWYQQSLDQGLQFLIQYYNGEERAKGNILERFSAQQFPDLHSELNLSSLELGDSALYFCASSKGLNKETQYFGPGTRLLVL.

There are many counts of this clonotype. The CDR3 here is CASSSSAGVRRTDTQYF. The CDR3 region has the DNA TGCGCCAGCAGCTCCTCGGCGGGAGTTCGCCGCACAGATACGCAGTATTTT. This sequence joins TRBV5-1 and TRBJ2-3; TRBD2 matches at 7 bases. V dropped 3 bases and J dropped 1; count of bases not matched to a gene: 11. Germline V CDR1 and CDR2: SGHRS, YFSETQ. The CDR3 has 17 residues.